Listed here are 27 T cell receptor beta chains from one sample, sequenced in a study of monozygotic twins with inflammatory bowel disease. TCRdb re-called the 5' RACE reads, yielding one record per CDR3 amino acid sequence without DNA. Listed are approximately 140,000 distinct CDR3 sequences; 2% to 3% falls within the top ten. The source material was blood. These TCRs come from a human donor with ulcerative colitis or Crohn's disease, or a healthy co-twin of an affected twin (not recorded which).

V and J are TRBV6-2 or TRBV6-3 and TRBJ1-5; TCRdb returns TRBD1, unconfirmable since there is no DNA. CDR3 length: 13 residues. The germline CDR1 and CDR2 sequences are MNHEY and SVGEGT. The CDR3 loop is CASRDGQAQPQHF.

The rearrangement links TRBV24-1 to TRBJ2-1; TCRdb indicates TRBD2, and absent DNA this call remains unverified. The CDR3 runs 13 residues. The germline V gene encodes CDR1 KGHDR and CDR2 SFDVKD. The CDR3: CATSDPLYNEQFF.

The chain couples TRBV29-1 to TRBJ2-7. Germline V gene sequence: CDR1 SQVTM, CDR2 ANQGSEA. The CDR3 spans 12 residues. CDR3 loop: CSVVDRTYEQYF.

V usage is TRBV18 and J usage is TRBJ2-5; TCRdb picks TRBD1, but there is no DNA to check that call. Per germline, CDR1 KGHSH and CDR2 LQKENI. The CDR3 runs 14 residues. CDR3 residues: CASSLDTPQETQYF.

This chain links TRBV7-9 with TRBJ2-1; the TRBD1 assignment by TCRdb is unverifiable without DNA. This CDR3 contains 12 residues. Germline CDR1 SEHNR, CDR2 FQNEAQ (reference sequence). The CDR3: CASSLLRGYQFF.

The chain carries TRBV24-1 and TRBJ1-1; the D gene TCRdb calls, TRBD1, cannot be checked with no DNA. The CDR3 runs 13 residues. Per germline, CDR1 KGHDR and CDR2 SFDVKD. Here the CDR3 reads CATSEGANTEAFF.

The V and J genes are TRBV7-2 and TRBJ2-3. Germline V gene data show CDR1 as SGHTA and CDR2 as FQGNSA. This CDR3 has 14 amino acids. CDR3 residues: CASSLSWGTDTQYF.

The CDR3 loop is CASSLIEDVDNEQFF. The chain joins TRBV5-1 to TRBJ2-1. CDR3 size: 15 residues. Per the germline V gene, CDR1 is SGHRS and CDR2 is YFSETQ.

V is TRBV12-3 or TRBV12-4 and J is TRBJ1-6; the TCRdb D gene call, TRBD1, has no DNA to confirm it. CDR3 length: 19 amino acids. Here the CDR3 reads CASSPAAGGRLSYNSPLHF.

The chain employs TRBV27 and TRBJ2-4; the TRBD1 assignment by TCRdb is unverifiable without DNA. Per the germline V gene, CDR1 is MNHEY and CDR2 is SMNVEV (reference sequence). The CDR3 is 14 amino acids. This chain's CDR3 is CASSVDRGANIQYF.

The rearrangement joins TRBV7-2 to TRBJ1-5; with no DNA, the TCRdb D assignment of TRBD1 cannot be verified. CDR1 and CDR2 (germline): SGHTA, FQGNSA. The CDR3 extends over 16 amino acids. This CDR3 is CASSLRQGASNQPQHF.

The rearrangement joins TRBV6-2 or TRBV6-3 to TRBJ1-1. CDR3 length: 12 amino acids. The V gene's germline CDR1 is MNHEY and CDR2 SVGEGT. This chain's CDR3 is CASSFPGREAFF.

The rearrangement uses TRBV7-2 and TRBJ1-5. The length of the CDR3 is 13 residues. CDR1 is SGHTA and CDR2 is FQGNSA in the germline V gene. The CDR3 protein is CASSFDQNQPQHF.

CDR3 in amino acids: CASSLSTGPQPQHF. The chain couples TRBV7-2 to TRBJ1-5; TCRdb lists TRBD1, though no DNA is available to test this call. The germline V gene encodes CDR1 SGHTA and CDR2 FQGNSA. The CDR3 covers 14 residues. The full variable domain, its missing parts supplied by reference TRBV7-2 and TRBJ1-5, is GAGVSQSPSNKVTEKGKDVELRCDPISGHTALYWYRQSLGQGLEFLIYFQGNSAPDKSGLPSDRFSAERTGGSVSTLTIQRTQQEDSAVYLCASSLSTGPQPQHFGDGTRLSIL.

The rearrangement uses TRBV5-1 and TRBJ2-2; no DNA is available, so the TRBD2 call from TCRdb remains unchecked. CDR3 length equals 21 residues. The germline CDR1 and CDR2 sequences are SGHRS and YFSETQ. CDR3 residues: CASSPTGLAGNLPANTGELFF. Using reference TRBV5-1 and TRBJ2-2 for the parts outside the CDR3, the full variable domain is KAGVTQTPRYLIKTRGQQVTLSCSPISGHRSVSWYQQTPGQGLQFLFEYFSETQRNKGNFPGRFSGRQFSNSRSEMNVSTLELGDSALYLCASSPTGLAGNLPANTGELFFGEGSRLTVL.

The J gene is TRBJ1-5, the V gene TRBV27; the TCRdb D gene call, TRBD1, has no DNA to confirm it. The CDR3 has 15 residues. Germline V gene data show CDR1 as MNHEY and CDR2 as SMNVEV (reference sequence). The CDR3 sequence: CASSSLRALNQPQHF.

The chain recombines TRBV27 with TRBJ2-1. Looked up from germline, CDR1 is MNHEY and CDR2 is SMNVEV (reference sequence). The CDR3 consists of 14 residues. The CDR3 sequence: CASSPTSSYNEQFF.

V is TRBV20-1 and J is TRBJ2-3; the D gene TCRdb calls, TRBD1, cannot be checked with no DNA. Germline lookup yields CDR1 DFQATT and CDR2 SNEGSKA (reference sequence). This CDR3 comprises 16 residues. This CDR3 reads CSAELRGGDTLDTQYF.

The chain couples TRBV3-1 to TRBJ1-2; the D call of TRBD1 rests on TCRdb alone, since no DNA is present to check it. Germline-derived CDR1 and CDR2 are LGHDT and YNNKEL (reference sequence). The CDR3 covers 13 residues. This CDR3 is CASSQGTGYGYTF.

This chain uses TRBV7-2 with TRBJ2-3; as DNA is missing, the TRBD1 call by TCRdb cannot be tested. Germline CDR1 reads SGHTA; CDR2 reads FQGNSA. This CDR3 spans 14 amino acids. The CDR3 spells CASSRQGSPDTQYF.

This chain uses TRBV11-3 with TRBJ2-3; TCRdb's D gene call, TRBD2, goes unchecked for lack of DNA. CDR3 length: 13 amino acids. From germline, CDR1 is SGHNT and CDR2 YENEEA. The CDR3 protein is CASSLGLPDAQYF.

The chain carries TRBV15 and TRBJ2-3. The CDR3 has 17 residues. Germline V gene lookup returns CDR1 LNHNV and CDR2 YYDKDF (reference sequence). The CDR3 spells CATSRTKTGSSTDTQYF.

This chain joins TRBV7-2 and TRBJ1-4; TCRdb picks TRBD1, but there is no DNA to check that call. The CDR3 is made up of 15 amino acids. In germline, CDR1 is SGHTA, CDR2 FQGNSA. The CDR3: CASSLDRGQGGKLFF.

The chain links TRBV15 to TRBJ1-2. The CDR3 has 14 amino acids. The germline gives CDR1 LNHNV, CDR2 YYDKDF (reference sequence). The CDR3 here is CATSTRATNYGYTF.

The CDR3 here is CASSGLEPGTDTQYF. This chain links TRBV28 with TRBJ2-3. Germline V gene lookup returns CDR1 MDHEN and CDR2 SYDVKM. This CDR3 is 15 amino acids long.

V is TRBV7-3 and J is TRBJ2-3; the TCRdb D gene call, TRBD1, has no DNA to confirm it. Germline V lookup: CDR1 SGHTA, CDR2 FQGTGA. CDR3 length: 14 amino acids. The CDR3 is CASSPGGGFDTQYF.

The chain carries TRBV5-1 and TRBJ1-5; TCRdb's assignment of TRBD1 cannot be checked, as there is no DNA. This CDR3 contains 15 residues. CDR1 and CDR2 (germline): SGHRS, YFSETQ. This chain's CDR3 is CASSWSGASNQPQHF.